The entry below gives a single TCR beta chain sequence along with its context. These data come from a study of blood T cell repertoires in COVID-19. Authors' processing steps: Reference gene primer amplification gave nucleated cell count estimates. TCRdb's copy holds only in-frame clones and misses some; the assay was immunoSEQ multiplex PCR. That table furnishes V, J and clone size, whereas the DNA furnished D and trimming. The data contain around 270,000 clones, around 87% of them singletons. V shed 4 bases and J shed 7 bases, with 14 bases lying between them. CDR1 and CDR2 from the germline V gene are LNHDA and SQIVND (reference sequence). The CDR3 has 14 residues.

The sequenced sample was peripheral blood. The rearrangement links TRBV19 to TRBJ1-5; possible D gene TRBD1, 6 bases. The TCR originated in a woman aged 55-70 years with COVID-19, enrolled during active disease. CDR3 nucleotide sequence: TGTGCCAGTAGTACCACAGGGAAGGGGCAGCCCCAGCATTTT. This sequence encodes CASSTTGKGQPQHF.